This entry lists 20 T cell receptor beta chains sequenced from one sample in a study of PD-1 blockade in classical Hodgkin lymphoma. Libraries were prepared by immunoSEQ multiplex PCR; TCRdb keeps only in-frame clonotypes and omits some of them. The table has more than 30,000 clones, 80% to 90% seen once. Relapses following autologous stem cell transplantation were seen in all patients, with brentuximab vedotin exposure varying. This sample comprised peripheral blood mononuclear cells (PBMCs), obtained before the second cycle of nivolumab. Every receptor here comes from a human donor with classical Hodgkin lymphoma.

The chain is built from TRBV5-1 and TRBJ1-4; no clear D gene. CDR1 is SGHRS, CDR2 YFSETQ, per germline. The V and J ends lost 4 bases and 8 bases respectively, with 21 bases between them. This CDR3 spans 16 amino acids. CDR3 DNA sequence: TGCGCCAGCAGCCTCCCGGATGGGGTCATAGGCGAAAAACTGTTTTTT. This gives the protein CASSLPDGVIGEKLFF.

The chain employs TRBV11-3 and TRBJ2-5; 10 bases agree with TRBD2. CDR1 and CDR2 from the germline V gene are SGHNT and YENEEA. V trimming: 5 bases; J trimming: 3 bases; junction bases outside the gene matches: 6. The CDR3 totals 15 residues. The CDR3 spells CASSLRTSGEETQYF. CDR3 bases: TGTGCCAGCAGCCTACGGACTAGCGGAGAAGAGACCCAGTACTTC.

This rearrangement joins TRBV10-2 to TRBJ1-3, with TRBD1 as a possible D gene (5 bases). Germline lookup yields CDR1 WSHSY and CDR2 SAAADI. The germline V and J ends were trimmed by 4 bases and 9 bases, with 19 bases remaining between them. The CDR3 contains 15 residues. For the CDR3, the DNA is TGCGCCAGCAGTGGGACACTGCCCGGGACTGGCACCATATATTTT. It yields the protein CASSGTLPGTGTIYF.

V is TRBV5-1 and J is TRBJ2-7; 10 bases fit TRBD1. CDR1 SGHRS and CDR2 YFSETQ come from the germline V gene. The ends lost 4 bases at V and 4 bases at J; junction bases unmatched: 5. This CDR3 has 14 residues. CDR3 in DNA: TGCGCCAGCAGCCTGACAGGGGGCGCTTACGAGCAGTACTTC. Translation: CASSLTGGAYEQYF.

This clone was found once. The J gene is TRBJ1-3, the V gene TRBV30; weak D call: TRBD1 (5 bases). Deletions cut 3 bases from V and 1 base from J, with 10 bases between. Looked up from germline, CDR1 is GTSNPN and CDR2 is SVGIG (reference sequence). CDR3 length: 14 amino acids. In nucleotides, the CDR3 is TGTGCCTGGAGAGGGTGGGGGTCTGGAAACACCATATATTTT. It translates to CAWRGWGSGNTIYF.

For the CDR3, the DNA is TGTGCCTGGATGGGGGGGCTAGGGTACACTGAAGCTTTCTTT. Its protein is CAWMGGLGYTEAFF. This sequence joins TRBV30 and TRBJ1-1, with a tentative D call TRBD1 (6 bases). Germline values: CDR1 GTSNPN, CDR2 SVGIG (reference sequence). The ends were cut back, 4 bases at V and 3 bases at J, with 15 bases in the middle. CDR3 size: 14 residues.

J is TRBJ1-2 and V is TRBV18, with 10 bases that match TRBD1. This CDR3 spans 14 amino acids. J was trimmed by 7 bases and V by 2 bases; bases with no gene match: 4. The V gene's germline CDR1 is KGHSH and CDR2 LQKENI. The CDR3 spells CASSPAGTGVGYTF. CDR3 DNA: TGTGCCAGCTCACCAGCAGGGACAGGGGTTGGCTACACCTTC.

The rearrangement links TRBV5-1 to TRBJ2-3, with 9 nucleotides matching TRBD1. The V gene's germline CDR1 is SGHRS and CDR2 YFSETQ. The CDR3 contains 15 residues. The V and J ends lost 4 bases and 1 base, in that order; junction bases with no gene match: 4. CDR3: CASSGTGGGTDTQYF. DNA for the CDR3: TGCGCCAGCAGCGGAACAGGGGGCGGCACAGATACGCAGTATTTT.

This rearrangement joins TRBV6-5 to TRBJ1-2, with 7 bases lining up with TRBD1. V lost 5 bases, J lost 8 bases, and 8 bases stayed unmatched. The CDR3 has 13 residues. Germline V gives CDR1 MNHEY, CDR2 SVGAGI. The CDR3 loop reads CASSQGQPEGYTF. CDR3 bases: TGTGCCAGCAGTCAGGGACAGCCCGAAGGCTACACCTTC.

The CDR3 reads CASSQGASGTYEQYF. The CDR3, as DNA: TGTGCCAGCAGCCAAGGAGCTAGCGGGACTTACGAGCAGTACTTC. The chain recombines TRBV14 with TRBJ2-7; 9 bases match TRBD2. The ends lost 1 base at V and 4 bases at J; junction bases unmatched: 5. The CDR3 loop spans 15 amino acids. Germline V lookup: CDR1 SGHDN, CDR2 FVKESK.

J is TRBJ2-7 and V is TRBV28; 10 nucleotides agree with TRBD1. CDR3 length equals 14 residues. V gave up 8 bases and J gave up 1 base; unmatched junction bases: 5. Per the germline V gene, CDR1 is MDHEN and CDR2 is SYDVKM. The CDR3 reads CASLGTGASYEQYF. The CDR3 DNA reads TGTGCCAGCCTCGGGACAGGGGCATCCTACGAGCAGTACTTC.

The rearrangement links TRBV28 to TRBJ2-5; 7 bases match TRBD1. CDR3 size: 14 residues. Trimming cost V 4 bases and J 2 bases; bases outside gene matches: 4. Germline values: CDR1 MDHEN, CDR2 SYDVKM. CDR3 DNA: TGTGCCAGCAGTTATCTGGACAGGCAAGAGACCCAGTACTTC. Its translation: CASSYLDRQETQYF.

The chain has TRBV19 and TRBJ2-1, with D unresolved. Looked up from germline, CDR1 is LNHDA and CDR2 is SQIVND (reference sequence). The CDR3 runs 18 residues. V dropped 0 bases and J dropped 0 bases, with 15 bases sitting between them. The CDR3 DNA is TGTGCCAGTAGTATAGATCTCTTTACAGAGAGCTCCTACAATGAGCAGTTCTTC. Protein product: CASSIDLFTESSYNEQFF.

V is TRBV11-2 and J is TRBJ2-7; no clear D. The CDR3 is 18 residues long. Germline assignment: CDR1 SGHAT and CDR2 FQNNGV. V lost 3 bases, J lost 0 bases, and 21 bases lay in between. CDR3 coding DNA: TGTGCCAGCAGCTTCCGTGTGCGCTATTCTTCCACCTCCTACGAGCAGTACTTC. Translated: CASSFRVRYSSTSYEQYF.

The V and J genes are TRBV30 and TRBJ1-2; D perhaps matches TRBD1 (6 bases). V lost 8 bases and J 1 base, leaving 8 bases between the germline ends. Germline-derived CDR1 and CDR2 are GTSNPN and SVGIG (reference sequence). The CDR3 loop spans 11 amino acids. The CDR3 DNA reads TGTGCCGGGGGCCGTAACTATGGCTACACCTTC. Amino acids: CAGGRNYGYTF.

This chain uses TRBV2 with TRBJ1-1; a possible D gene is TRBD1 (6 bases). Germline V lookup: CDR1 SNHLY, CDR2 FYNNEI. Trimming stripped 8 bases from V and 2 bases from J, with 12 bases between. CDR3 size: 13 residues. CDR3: CASLTGGNTEAFF. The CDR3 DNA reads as TGTGCCAGCCTGACAGGAGGTAACACTGAAGCTTTCTTT.

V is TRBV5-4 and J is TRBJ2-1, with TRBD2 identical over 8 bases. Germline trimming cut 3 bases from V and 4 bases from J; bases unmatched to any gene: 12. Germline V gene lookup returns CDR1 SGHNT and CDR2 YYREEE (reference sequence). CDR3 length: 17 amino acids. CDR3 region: CASSSSRAGVGYNEQFF. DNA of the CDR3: TGTGCCAGCAGCTCTTCACGAGCGGGAGTCGGATACAATGAGCAGTTCTTC.

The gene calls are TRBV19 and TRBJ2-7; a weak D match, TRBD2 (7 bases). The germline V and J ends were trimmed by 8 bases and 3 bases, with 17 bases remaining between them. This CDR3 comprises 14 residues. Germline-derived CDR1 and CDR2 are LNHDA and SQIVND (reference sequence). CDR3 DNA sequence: TGTGCCAGTTCGAGGGGGGAGGGAGGCTACGAGCAGTACTTC. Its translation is CASSRGEGGYEQYF.

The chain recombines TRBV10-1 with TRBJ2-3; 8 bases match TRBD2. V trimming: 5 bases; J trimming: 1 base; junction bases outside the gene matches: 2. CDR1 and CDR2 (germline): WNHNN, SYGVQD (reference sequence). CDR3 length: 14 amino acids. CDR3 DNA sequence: TGCGCCAGCAGTAGTAGCGGGGGCACAGATACGCAGTATTTT. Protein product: CASSSSGGTDTQYF.

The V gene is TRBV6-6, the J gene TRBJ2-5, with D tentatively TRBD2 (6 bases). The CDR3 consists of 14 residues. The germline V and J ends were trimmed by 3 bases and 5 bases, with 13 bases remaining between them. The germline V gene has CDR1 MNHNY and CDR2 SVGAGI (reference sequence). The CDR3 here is CASSYYGGAETQYF. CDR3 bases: TGTGCCAGCAGTTATTACGGAGGGGCGGAGACCCAGTACTTC.